This section outlines one TCR beta chain sequence together with its context. Its antigen remains unidentified. No base quality information exists; no much larger clone differs at one position. This sample is part of a study of regulatory T cells (dated by TCRdb to between 2017 and 2018). The study in broad terms: The study compared T-cell receptor beta repertoires of sorted regulatory, conventional CD4+ and CD8+ T cells in CD3G-deficient patients with those in healthy controls. Beyond this particular receptor, the publication reports: Hydrophobic residues at CDR3 positions 6 and 7 were enriched in conventional CD4+ T cells from CD3G-deficient patients, which suggests more self-reactive specificities. Patient repertoires showed restricted unique TRB V-J pairs and skewed V and J gene usage, most marked in regulatory T cells.

Every CD3G-deficient patient showed evidence of autoimmunity, and the autoimmunity was more severe in two of the patients. At the time of testing, the patients were between 2 and 39 years old, and their CD4+ and CD8+ T cells had reduced naive proportions and increased memory proportions. CD4+ cells were FACS-sorted into CD25-high CD127-low regulatory T cells and CD25-low CD127-high conventional CD4+ T cells. The patient group comprised roughly 6 individuals with CD3G deficiency. An international network of physicians across the United States, Europe and Asia provided the patient samples and clinical data. Ficoll density separation was used to isolate peripheral blood mononuclear cells. From the germline V gene, CDR1 is MDHEN and CDR2 is SYDVKM. Trimming takes 8 bases from V and 2 bases from J, and the germline ends sit 13 bases apart. From the cysteine up to the phenylalanine, the CDR3 has a length of 13 residues. Only the CDR3 part of the read is kept: 39 bases, read in frame from the first base.

The multiplex PCR relied on 52 forward TRBV primers and 13 reverse TRBJ primers, and amplification bias was corrected through assay-based and computational methods. Rearranged TRB loci were amplified from genomic DNA by multiplex PCR within the immunoSEQ assay. TRB amplicons were sequenced on an Illumina HiSeq platform. Per the original workflow: Custom algorithms error-filtered the raw sequences and aligned the raw sequences to reference gene sequences, after which the immunoSEQ online tools were used for analysis. Frequencies of productive and nonproductive TRB rearrangements were assessed among unique sequences as well as among total sequences. Assessment of potential self-reactivity relied on the hydrophobicity of positions 6 and 7 in the TRB CDR3, along with their amino acid composition. Prism software was used to run t tests, Mann-Whitney tests or two-way ANOVA for comparisons between groups. Not all clones reach the TCRdb copy of this immuneACCESS table, which keeps in-frame sequences only. Checked studies attribute under half of the gap to unresolved V genes and leave the rest unexplained. Clone size and the V and J calls come from that table; the DNA yielded D and trimming. In all, the sample holds 30,000 to 40,000 clones, and about 89% of those were seen once. The leading ten clones occupy 2% to 3% of the sample.

The specimen sequenced was conventional CD4+ T cells sorted from blood. The sequence links TRBV28 to TRBJ2-7, and TRBD2 may be the D gene, going by 5 matching bases. This TCR came from a person aged 18 to 30 with CD3G deficiency. The nucleotide sequence is given as TGTGCCAGCGGCCGGGGATACCCCTACGAGCAGTACTTC. Its coded protein is CASGRGYPYEQYF.